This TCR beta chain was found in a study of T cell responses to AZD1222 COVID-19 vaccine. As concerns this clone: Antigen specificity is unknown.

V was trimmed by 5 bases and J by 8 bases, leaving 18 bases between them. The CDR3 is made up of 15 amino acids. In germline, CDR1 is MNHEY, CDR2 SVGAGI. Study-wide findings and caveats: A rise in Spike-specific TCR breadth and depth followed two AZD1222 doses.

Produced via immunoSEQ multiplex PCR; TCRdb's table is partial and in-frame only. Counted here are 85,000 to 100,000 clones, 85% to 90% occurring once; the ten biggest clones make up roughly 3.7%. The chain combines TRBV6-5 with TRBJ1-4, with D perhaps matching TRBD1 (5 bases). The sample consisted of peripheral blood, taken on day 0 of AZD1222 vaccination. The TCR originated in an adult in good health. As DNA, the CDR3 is TGTGCCAGCAGTCCAGCAGGGTACGAGACCGAAAAACTGTTTTTT. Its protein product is CASSPAGYETEKLFF.